This T cell receptor (beta chain) was captured in a study of blood T cell repertoires in COVID-19 (dated by TCRdb to 2019 to 2021). With regard to the full study: Samples from collaborators originated in the United States, Italy and Spain and spanned both the acute and convalescent phases of COVID-19. The prospective study material was composed of cDNA or gDNA derived from T cells, B-cell-depleted T cells, or PBMCs. Subjects who had been exposed to COVID-19, were actively infected with it, or had recovered from it provided the deeply sampled blood TCRbeta repertoires that made up the dataset. The repertoires were released in a freely available public database intended as a resource for research on the immune response to SARS-CoV-2. The samples were drawn from the first 160 participants of the ongoing ImmuneRACE study and from 1,200 or so subjects provided by 6 global collaborators. Sample metadata almost always included a de-identified subject ID, COVID-19 status, age in years and sex. HLA class I and class II types, where available, came from metadata supplied by the sample provider rather than from assay-based typing. What the research found in general, with its limitations: The amount of clinical and demographic metadata varied by source and participant and was provided uncurated.

Reading the germline V gene gives CDR1 MDHEN and CDR2 SYDVKM. There are 13 amino acids in the CDR3, from cysteine to phenylalanine inclusive. Kept here is only the CDR3 DNA, which spans 39 bases and is read in frame from base 1. The germline V and J ends show losses of 8 bases and 9 bases respectively, and no gene match explains 8 bases of the junction. Collaborating institutions collected whole blood in K2EDTA tubes following their own protocols. Collaborator samples were shipped for TCRbeta analysis as frozen whole blood, isolated PBMCs, or DNA extracted from either sample type. TCRbeta CDR3 regions were amplified from genomic DNA by means of the immunoSEQ Assay, a bias-controlled multiplex PCR. Per the source publication's procedure: The number of nucleated cells in each sample was estimated from the amplification of reference gene primers within the assay. Sequence reads were collapsed and filtered to measure the absolute abundance of every unique TCRbeta CDR3 rearrangement. For each sample, productive Simpson clonality was calculated as the square root of Simpson's diversity index across productive rearrangements. Imported from immuneACCESS, the table was reduced by TCRdb to in-frame sequences with V and J called. These copies leave out some clones; in studies compared against another copy, an unresolved V gene accounts for under half, and the cause of the remainder is not known. The DNA gave D and trimming, while V, J and clone size come from that table. This sample comprises around 160,000 clones, about 86% of them detected only once. The ten biggest clones cover about 0.95% of the sample.

Concerning this clone: It lacks a known antigen. Base-call qualities are not available, and no considerably larger clone is one nucleotide away.

This TCR derives from a man aged 18 to 29 with acute or convalescent COVID-19. The sequence is built from TRBV28 and TRBJ2-1; 9 bases in the junction line up with TRBD1. The sample consisted of peripheral blood. At the DNA level, the sequence is TGTGCCAGCGGGGACAGGGTAGTGGGTGAGCAGTTCTTC. Translated, it reads CASGDRVVGEQFF.